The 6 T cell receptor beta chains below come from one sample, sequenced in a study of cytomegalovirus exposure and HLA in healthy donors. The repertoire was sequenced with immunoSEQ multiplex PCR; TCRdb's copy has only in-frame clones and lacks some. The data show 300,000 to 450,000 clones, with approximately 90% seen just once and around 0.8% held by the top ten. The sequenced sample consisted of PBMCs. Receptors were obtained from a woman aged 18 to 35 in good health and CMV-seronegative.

The CDR3 is CSAQIAGVNYEQYF. For the CDR3, the DNA is TGCAGCGCCCAGATCGCAGGGGTGAACTACGAGCAGTACTTC. The V call is TRBV29-1, the J call TRBJ2-7, with D maybe TRBD1 (6 bases). CDR1 and CDR2 from the germline V gene are SQVTM and ANQGSEA. The CDR3 is 14 residues long. Deletions cut 7 bases from V and 3 bases from J, with 19 bases between.

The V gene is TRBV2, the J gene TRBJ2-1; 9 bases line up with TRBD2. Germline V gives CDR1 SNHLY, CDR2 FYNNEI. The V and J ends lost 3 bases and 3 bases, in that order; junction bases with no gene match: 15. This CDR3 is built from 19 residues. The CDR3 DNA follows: TGTGCCAGCAGTGACTTCCCCCGGGGCGCGGGGGGGTTCTACAATGAGCAGTTCTTC. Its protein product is CASSDFPRGAGGFYNEQFF. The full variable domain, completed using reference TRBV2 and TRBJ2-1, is EPEVTQTPSHQVTQMGQEVILRCVPISNHLYFYWYRQILGQKVEFLVSFYNNEISEKSEIFDDQFSVERPDGSNFTLKIRSTKLEDSAMYFCASSDFPRGAGGFYNEQFFGPGTRLTVL.

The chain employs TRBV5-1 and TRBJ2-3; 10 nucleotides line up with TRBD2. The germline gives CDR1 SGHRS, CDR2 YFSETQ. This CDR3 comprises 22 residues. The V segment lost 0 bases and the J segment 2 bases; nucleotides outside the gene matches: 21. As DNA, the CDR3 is TGCGCCAGCAGCTTGGGCATAGCGGGGGGCCTTATAACCCCACTGAACACAGATACGCAGTATTTT. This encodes CASSLGIAGGLITPLNTDTQYF.

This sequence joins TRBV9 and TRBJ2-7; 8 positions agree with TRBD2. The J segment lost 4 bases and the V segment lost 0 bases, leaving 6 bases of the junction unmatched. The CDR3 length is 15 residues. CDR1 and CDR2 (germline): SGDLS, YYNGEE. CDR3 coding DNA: TGTGCCAGCAGCGTAGCGGCTAGCGGGCTATACGAGCAGTACTTC. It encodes CASSVAASGLYEQYF. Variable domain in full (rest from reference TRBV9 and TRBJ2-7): DSGVTQTPKHLITATGQRVTLRCSPRSGDLSVYWYQQSLDQGLQFLIQYYNGEERAKGNILERFSAQQFPDLHSELNLSSLELGDSALYFCASSVAASGLYEQYFGPGTRLTVT.

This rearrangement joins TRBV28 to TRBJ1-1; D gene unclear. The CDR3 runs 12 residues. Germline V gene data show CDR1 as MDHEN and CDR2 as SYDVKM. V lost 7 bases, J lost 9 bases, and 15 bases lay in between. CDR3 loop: CASIRGGLKAFF. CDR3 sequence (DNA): TGTGCCAGCATTCGCGGCGGGCTGAAAGCTTTCTTT.

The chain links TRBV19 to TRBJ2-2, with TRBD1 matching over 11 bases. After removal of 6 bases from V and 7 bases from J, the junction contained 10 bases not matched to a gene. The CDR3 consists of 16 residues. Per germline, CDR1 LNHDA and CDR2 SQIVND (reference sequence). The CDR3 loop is CASRERGQGAIGELFF. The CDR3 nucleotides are TGTGCCAGTAGGGAAAGAGGACAGGGGGCTATCGGGGAGCTGTTTTTT.